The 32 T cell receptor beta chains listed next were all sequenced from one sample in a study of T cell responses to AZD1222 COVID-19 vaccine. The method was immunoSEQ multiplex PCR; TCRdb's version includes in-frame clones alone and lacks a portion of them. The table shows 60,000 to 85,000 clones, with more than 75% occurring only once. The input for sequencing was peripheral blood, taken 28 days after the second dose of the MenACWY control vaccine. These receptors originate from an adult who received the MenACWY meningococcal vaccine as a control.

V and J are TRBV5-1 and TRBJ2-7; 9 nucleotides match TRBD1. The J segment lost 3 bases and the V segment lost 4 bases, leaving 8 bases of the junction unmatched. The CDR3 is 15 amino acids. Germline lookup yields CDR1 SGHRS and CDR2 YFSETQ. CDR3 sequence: CASSPGTGTFYEQYF. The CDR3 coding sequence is TGCGCCAGCAGCCCAGGGACAGGGACTTTCTACGAGCAGTACTTC.

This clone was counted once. The CDR3 sequence: CASLPGQPNTGELFF. The CDR3, as DNA: TGTGCCAGTCTTCCGGGGCAACCGAACACCGGGGAGCTGTTTTTT. The rearrangement joins TRBV28 to TRBJ2-2; D may match TRBD1 or TRBD2 (5 bases each). This CDR3 has 15 amino acids. V lost 9 bases, J lost 0 bases, and 14 bases lay in between. CDR1 is MDHEN, CDR2 SYDVKM, per germline.

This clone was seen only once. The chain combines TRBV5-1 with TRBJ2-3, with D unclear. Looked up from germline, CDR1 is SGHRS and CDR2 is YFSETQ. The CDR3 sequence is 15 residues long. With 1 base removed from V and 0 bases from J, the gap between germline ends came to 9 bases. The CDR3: CASSLTATSTDTQYF. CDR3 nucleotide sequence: TGCGCCAGCAGCTTGACAGCGACTAGCACAGATACGCAGTATTTT. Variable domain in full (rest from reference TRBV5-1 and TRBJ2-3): KAGVTQTPRYLIKTRGQQVTLSCSPISGHRSVSWYQQTPGQGLQFLFEYFSETQRNKGNFPGRFSGRQFSNSRSEMNVSTLELGDSALYLCASSLTATSTDTQYFGPGTRLTVL.

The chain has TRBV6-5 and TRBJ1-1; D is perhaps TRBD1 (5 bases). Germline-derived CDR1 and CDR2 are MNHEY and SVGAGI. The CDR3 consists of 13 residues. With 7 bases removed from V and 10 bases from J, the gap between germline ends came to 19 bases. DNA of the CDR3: TGTGCCAGCACCGGGGACCCCCGGAATAGAGCTTTCTTT. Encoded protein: CASTGDPRNRAFF.

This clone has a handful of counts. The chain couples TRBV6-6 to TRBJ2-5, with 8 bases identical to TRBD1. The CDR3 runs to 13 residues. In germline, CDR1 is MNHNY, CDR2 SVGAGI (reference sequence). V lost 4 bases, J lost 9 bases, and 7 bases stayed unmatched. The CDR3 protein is CASSFPDRAAQYF. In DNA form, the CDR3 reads TGTGCCAGCAGTTTCCCGGACAGGGCGGCCCAGTACTTC.

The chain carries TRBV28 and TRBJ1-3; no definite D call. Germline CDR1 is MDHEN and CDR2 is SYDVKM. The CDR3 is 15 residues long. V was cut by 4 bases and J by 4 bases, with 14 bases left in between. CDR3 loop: CASSSPTSGGNTIYF. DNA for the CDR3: TGTGCCAGCAGTTCGCCCACATCGGGAGGAAACACCATATATTTT.

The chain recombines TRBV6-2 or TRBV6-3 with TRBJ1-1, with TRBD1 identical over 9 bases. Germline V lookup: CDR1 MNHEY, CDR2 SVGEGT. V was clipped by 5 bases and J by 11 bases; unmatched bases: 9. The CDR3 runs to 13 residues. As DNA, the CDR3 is TGTGCCAGCAGTGACGCGGGGGACAGGGAGGCTTTCTTT. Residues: CASSDAGDREAFF.

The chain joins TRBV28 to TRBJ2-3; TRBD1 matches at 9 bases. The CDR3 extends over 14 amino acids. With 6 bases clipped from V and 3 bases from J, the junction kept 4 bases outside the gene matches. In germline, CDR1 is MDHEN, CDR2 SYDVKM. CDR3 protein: CASSPGQGTDTQYF. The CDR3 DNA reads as TGTGCCAGCAGCCCTGGACAGGGGACAGATACGCAGTATTTT.

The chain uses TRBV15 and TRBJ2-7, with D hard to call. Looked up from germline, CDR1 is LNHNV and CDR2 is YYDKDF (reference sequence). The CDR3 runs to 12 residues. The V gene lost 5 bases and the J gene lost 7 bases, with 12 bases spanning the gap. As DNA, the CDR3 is TGTGCCACCAGCCATTATAGTGGTGAGCAGTACTTC. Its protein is CATSHYSGEQYF. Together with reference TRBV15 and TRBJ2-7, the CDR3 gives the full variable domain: DAMVIQNPRYQVTQFGKPVTLSCSQTLNHNVMYWYQQKSSQAPKLLFHYYDKDFNNEADTPDNFQSRRPNTSFCFLDIRSPGLGDTAMYLCATSHYSGEQYFGPGTRLTVT.

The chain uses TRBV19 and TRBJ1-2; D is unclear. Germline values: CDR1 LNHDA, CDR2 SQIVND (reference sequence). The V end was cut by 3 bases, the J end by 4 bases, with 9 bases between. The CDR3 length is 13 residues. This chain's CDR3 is CASSILASYGYTF. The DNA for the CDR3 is TGTGCCAGTAGTATCTTAGCGTCCTATGGCTACACCTTC.

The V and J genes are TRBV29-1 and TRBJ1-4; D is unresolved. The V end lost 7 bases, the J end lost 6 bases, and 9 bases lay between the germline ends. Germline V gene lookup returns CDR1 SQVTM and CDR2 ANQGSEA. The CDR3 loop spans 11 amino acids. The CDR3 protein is CSARTDEKLFF. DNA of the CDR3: TGCAGCGCCCGGACGGATGAAAAACTGTTTTTT.

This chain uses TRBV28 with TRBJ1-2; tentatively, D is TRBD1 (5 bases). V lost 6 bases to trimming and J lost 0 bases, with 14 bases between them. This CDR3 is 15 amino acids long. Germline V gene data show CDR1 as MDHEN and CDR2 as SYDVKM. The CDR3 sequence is CASSPGWGSNYGYTF. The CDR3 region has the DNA TGTGCCAGCAGCCCCGGGTGGGGGTCTAACTATGGCTACACCTTC.

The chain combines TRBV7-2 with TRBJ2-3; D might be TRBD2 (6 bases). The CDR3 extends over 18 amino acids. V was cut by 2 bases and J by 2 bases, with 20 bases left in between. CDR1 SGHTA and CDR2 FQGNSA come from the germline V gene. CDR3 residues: CASSLRSPGLRDTDTQYF. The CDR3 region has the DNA TGTGCCAGCAGCTTACGCTCTCCGGGTTTGCGGGACACAGATACGCAGTATTTT.

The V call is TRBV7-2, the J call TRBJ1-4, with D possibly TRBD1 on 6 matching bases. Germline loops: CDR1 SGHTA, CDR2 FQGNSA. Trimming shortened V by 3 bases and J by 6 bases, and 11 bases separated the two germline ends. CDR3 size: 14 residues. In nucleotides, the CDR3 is TGTGCCAGCAGCTTTGGCCCAGGGGATGAAAAACTGTTTTTT. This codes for CASSFGPGDEKLFF.

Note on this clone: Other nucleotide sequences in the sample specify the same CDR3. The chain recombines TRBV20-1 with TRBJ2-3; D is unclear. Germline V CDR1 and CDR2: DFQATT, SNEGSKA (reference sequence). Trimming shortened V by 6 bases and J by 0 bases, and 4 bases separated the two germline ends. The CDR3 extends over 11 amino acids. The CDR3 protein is CSAPSTDTQYF. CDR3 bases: TGCAGTGCGCCCAGCACAGATACGCAGTATTTT.

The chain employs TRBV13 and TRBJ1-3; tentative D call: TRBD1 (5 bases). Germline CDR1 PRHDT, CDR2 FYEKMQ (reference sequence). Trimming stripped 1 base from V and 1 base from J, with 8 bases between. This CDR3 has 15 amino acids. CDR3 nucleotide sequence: TGTGCCAGCAGCTTAGTAGGGGTATCTGGAAACACCATATATTTT. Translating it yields CASSLVGVSGNTIYF. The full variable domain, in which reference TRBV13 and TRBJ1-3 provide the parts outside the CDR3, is AAGVIQSPRHLIKEKRETATLKCYPIPRHDTVYWYQQGPGQDPQFLISFYEKMQSDKGSIPDRFSAQQFSDYHSELNMSSLELGDSALYFCASSLVGVSGNTIYFGEGSWLTVV.

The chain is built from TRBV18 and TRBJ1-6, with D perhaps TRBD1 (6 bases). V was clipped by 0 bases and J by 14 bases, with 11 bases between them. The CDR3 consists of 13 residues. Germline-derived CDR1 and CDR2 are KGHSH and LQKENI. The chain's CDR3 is CASSPPSGVALHF. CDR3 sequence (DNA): TGTGCCAGCTCACCACCATCAGGGGTGGCCCTCCACTTT.

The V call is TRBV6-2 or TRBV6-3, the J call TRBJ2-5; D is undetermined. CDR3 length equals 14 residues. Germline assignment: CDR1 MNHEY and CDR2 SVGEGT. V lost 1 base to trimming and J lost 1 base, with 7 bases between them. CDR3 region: CASSYLDFQETQYF. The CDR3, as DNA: TGTGCCAGCAGTTACTTAGACTTCCAAGAGACCCAGTACTTC.

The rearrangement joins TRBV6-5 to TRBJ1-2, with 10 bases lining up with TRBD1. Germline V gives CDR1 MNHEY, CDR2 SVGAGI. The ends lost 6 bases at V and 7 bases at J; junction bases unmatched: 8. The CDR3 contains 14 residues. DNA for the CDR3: TGTGCCAGCAGCAGCGACAGGGGGCTAAGTGGCTACACCTTC. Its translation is CASSSDRGLSGYTF.

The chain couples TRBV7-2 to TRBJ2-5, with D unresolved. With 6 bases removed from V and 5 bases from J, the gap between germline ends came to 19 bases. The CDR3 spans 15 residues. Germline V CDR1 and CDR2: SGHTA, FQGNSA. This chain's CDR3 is CASSTGQMAGETQYF. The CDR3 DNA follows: TGTGCCAGCAGTACCGGGCAGATGGCCGGGGAGACCCAGTACTTC.

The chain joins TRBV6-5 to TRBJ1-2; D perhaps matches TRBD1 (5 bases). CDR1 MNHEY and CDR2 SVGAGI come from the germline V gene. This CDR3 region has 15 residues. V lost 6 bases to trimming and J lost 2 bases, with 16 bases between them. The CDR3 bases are TGTGCCAGCAGAGCTGGGGGACCCGAAAACTATGGCTACACCTTC. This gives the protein CASRAGGPENYGYTF.

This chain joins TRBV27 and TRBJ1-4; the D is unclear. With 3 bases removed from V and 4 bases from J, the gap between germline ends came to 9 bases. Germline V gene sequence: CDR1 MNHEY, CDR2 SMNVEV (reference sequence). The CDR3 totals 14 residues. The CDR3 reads CASSLGRRNEKLFF. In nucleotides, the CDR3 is TGTGCCAGCAGTTTGGGCAGGCGTAATGAAAAACTGTTTTTT.

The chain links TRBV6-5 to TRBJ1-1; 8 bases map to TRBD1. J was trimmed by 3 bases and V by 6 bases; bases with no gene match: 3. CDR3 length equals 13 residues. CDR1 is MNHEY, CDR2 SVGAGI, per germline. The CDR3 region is CASRMDRDTEAFF. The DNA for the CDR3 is TGTGCCAGCAGGATGGACAGGGACACTGAAGCTTTCTTT.

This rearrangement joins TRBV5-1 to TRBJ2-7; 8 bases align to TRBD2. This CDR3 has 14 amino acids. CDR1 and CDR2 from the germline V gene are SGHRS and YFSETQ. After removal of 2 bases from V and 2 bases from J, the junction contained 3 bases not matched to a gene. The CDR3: CASSLFSGTYEQYF. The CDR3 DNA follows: TGCGCCAGCAGCTTATTTAGCGGGACCTACGAGCAGTACTTC.

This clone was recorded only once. CDR3 nucleotides: TGTGCCAGCAGCTGGGGGGGCGCAGATACGCAGTATTTT. This translates into CASSWGGADTQYF. The chain recombines TRBV7-2 with TRBJ2-3; possible D gene TRBD2, 7 bases. This CDR3 contains 13 residues. Germline CDR1 SGHTA, CDR2 FQGNSA. V shed 4 bases and J shed 4 bases, with 9 bases lying between them.

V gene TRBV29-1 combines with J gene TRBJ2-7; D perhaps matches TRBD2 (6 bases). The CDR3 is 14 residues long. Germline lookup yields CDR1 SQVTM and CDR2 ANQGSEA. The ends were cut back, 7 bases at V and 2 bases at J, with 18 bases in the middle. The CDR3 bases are TGCAGCGGGGTGTGGAGGGCATCTCCCTACGAGCAGTACTTC. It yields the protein CSGVWRASPYEQYF.

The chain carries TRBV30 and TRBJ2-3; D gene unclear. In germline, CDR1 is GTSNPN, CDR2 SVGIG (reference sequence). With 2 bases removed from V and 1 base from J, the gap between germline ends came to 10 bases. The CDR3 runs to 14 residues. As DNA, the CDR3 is TGTGCCTGGAGTCACGGGTCCCGCACAGATACGCAGTATTTT. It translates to CAWSHGSRTDTQYF.

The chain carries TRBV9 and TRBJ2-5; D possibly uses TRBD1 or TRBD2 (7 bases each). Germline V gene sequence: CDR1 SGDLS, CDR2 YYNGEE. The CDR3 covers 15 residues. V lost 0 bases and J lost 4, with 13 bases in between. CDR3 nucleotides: TGTGCCAGCAGCGTAGGTTCAGGGGGGGCAGAGACCCAGTACTTC. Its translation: CASSVGSGGAETQYF.

CDR3 residues: CASSHGGRLAGAVETQYF. The CDR3 DNA sequence: TGCGCCAGCAGCCATGGGGGTAGACTAGCGGGAGCAGTCGAGACCCAGTACTTC. The chain is built from TRBV4-1 and TRBJ2-5, with 12 bases aligning to TRBD2. CDR3 length equals 18 residues. Per the germline V gene, CDR1 is MGHRA and CDR2 is YSYEKL. V shed 3 bases and J 5 bases; nucleotides not matched to a gene: 13.

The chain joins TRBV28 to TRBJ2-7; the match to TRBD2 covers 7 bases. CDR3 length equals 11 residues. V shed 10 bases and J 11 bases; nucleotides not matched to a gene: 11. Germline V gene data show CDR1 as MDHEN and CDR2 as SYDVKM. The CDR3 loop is CATVGGRVEYF. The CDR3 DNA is TGTGCCACCGTGGGGGGGAGGGTTGAGTACTTC.

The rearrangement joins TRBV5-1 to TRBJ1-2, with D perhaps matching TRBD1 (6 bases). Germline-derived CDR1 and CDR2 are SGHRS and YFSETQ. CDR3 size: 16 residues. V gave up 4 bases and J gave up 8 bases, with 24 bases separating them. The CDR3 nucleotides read TGCGCCAGCAGCCCGGACTTCACAGGGCAAACTAGCGGCTACACCTTC. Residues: CASSPDFTGQTSGYTF.

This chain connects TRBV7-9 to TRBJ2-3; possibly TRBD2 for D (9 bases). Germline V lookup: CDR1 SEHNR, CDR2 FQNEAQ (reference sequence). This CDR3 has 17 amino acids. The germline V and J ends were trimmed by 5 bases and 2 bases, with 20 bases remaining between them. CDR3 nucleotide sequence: TGTGCCAGCAGCCCTCGGACAGGGACTAGCTTCACAGATACGCAGTATTTT. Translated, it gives CASSPRTGTSFTDTQYF.